Below, 7 T cell receptor beta chains from the same sample are listed, as sequenced in a study of control samples from healthy donors and cancer patients. Method: immunoSEQ multiplex PCR; TCRdb's copy keeps in-frame clones and lacks some. The data contain 140,000 or so clones, approximately 91% of them singletons. Sequencing was performed on blood. All receptors come from a man younger than 40 in good health.

V usage is TRBV5-1 and J usage is TRBJ1-1; 7 positions agree with TRBD1. This CDR3 comprises 16 residues. Germline loops: CDR1 SGHRS, CDR2 YFSETQ. V shed 0 bases, J shed 5 bases, and the junction held 10 bases outside the gene matches. CDR3 residues: CASSLAAFSGGTEAFF. DNA of the CDR3: TGCGCCAGCAGCTTGGCCGCTTTTTCAGGGGGAACTGAAGCTTTCTTT.

The genes are TRBV2 and TRBJ2-1; D gene unclear. The CDR3 consists of 13 residues. Looked up from germline, CDR1 is SNHLY and CDR2 is FYNNEI. V was clipped by 4 bases and J by 9 bases, with 13 bases between them. The DNA for the CDR3 is TGTGCCAGCAGTGTTGAGGCGCGTGGTGAGCAGTTCTTC. This gives the protein CASSVEARGEQFF.

This clone is a singleton in its sample. The chain couples TRBV19 to TRBJ1-6, with TRBD1 matching over 10 bases. The germline CDR1 and CDR2 sequences are LNHDA and SQIVND (reference sequence). The V segment lost 7 bases and the J segment 9 bases; nucleotides outside the gene matches: 6. The CDR3 spans 14 residues. Written as DNA, the CDR3 is TGTGCCAGTAAAACCGACAGGGGGCCTTCACCCCTCCACTTT. It translates to CASKTDRGPSPLHF. The full variable domain, its missing parts supplied by reference TRBV19 and TRBJ1-6, is DGGITQSPKYLFRKEGQNVTLSCEQNLNHDAMYWYRQDPGQGLRLIYYSQIVNDFQKGDIAEGYSVSREKKESFPLTVTSAQKNPTAFYLCASKTDRGPSPLHFGNGTRLTVT.

V gene TRBV15 combines with J gene TRBJ1-1, with no clear D. Trimming shortened V by 0 bases and J by 2 bases, and 4 bases separated the two germline ends. Germline V gives CDR1 LNHNV, CDR2 YYDKDF (reference sequence). The CDR3 spans 13 residues. The DNA for the CDR3 is TGTGCCACCAGCAGAGACCCTAACACTGAAGCTTTCTTT. It codes for CATSRDPNTEAFF.

The rearrangement uses TRBV15 and TRBJ2-3, with D possibly matching TRBD1 (6 bases). The V and J ends lost 0 bases and 9 bases respectively, with 16 bases between them. The CDR3 covers 15 residues. Germline assignment: CDR1 LNHNV and CDR2 YYDKDF (reference sequence). For the CDR3, the DNA is TGTGCCACCAGCAGAGATAAACGGGGACATAGGACGCAGTATTTT. This codes for CATSRDKRGHRTQYF.

The V and J genes are TRBV27 and TRBJ2-1, with D tentatively TRBD1 (5 bases). Trimming removed 3 bases at V and 5 bases at J, with 8 bases between. The CDR3 covers 13 residues. Germline V gene sequence: CDR1 MNHEY, CDR2 SMNVEV (reference sequence). In nucleotides, the CDR3 is TGTGCCAGCAGTTTTAGACAGAACAATGAGCAGTTCTTC. Its protein product is CASSFRQNNEQFF.

This chain uses TRBV6-5 with TRBJ2-7; D possibly corresponds to TRBD1 (6 bases). Germline CDR1 MNHEY, CDR2 SVGAGI. This CDR3 is built from 13 residues. The V and J ends lost 7 bases and 9 bases respectively, with 19 bases between them. As DNA, the CDR3 is TGTGCCAGCACCAGGGGCCCTTTAGGTCGGCAGTACTTC. It is translated as CASTRGPLGRQYF.